The rows below give T cell receptor beta chains drawn from one sample of a study of identical twins. Using its own MiXCR run on the 5' RACE reads, TCRdb lists one record per CDR3 protein. The table records around 240,000 distinct CDR3 sequences, about 10% of them present only once. Material: memory T cells sorted from blood. Receptors originate from a man over 45 in good health. CDR3s include the opening cysteine and the closing phenylalanine or tryptophan. The D gene is left open where the match is weak. Some rows have no size entry. The others give once, few or many, or a class for an expanded clone.

>TRBV9|TRBJ2-7|NA|many
CASSVGRTPYEQYF
TGTGCCAGCAGCGTAGGACGGACCCCCTACGAGCAGTACTTC
>TRBV6-2/TRBV6-3|TRBJ2-1|TRBD2|NA
CASSYLAGAYNEQFF
TGTGCCAGCAGTTACCTAGCGGGAGCCTACAATGAGCAGTTCTTC
>TRBV4-3|TRBJ2-1|TRBD2|NA
CASSPRLAGDPYNEQFF
TGCGCCAGCAGCCCTCGACTAGCGGGGGACCCCTACAATGAGCAGTTCTTC
>TRBV27|TRBJ2-5|TRBD1|NA
CASSLRTPLGQGKETQYF
TGTGCCAGCAGTTTACGGACCCCGCTTGGACAGGGGAAAGAGACCCAGTACTTC
>TRBV14|TRBJ1-2|NA|many
CASSQDSRPLYYGYTF
TGTGCCAGCAGCCAAGATTCCAGGCCACTATACTATGGCTACACCTTC
>TRBV10-1|TRBJ2-2|NA|many
CASSESSGPGELFF
TGCGCCAGCAGTGAGTCGTCGGGTCCCGGGGAGCTGTTTTTT
>TRBV12-3/TRBV12-4|TRBJ2-5|NA|many
CASRRGQRSQETQYF
TGTGCCAGCAGGCGGGGCCAACGCAGCCAAGAGACCCAGTACTTC
>TRBV7-2|TRBJ1-1|TRBD1|many
CASSPRQGQGTEAFF
TGTGCCAGCAGCCCCAGACAGGGGCAGGGGACTGAAGCTTTCTTT
>TRBV28|TRBJ2-1|TRBD1|many
CASSRQGMSNEQFF
TGTGCCAGCAGCAGACAGGGTATGAGCAATGAGCAGTTCTTC
>TRBV9|TRBJ2-7|TRBD2|NA
CASSVDPSGRLSEQYF
TGTGCCAGCAGCGTAGACCCTAGCGGGAGGCTAAGCGAGCAGTACTTC
>TRBV20-1|TRBJ2-5|NA|many
CSAKLQGGETQYF
TGCAGTGCTAAGCTCCAGGGGGGAGAGACCCAGTACTTC
>TRBV28|TRBJ1-5|NA|many
CASSPGLAGGQPQHF
TGTGCCAGCAGCCCAGGACTGGCTGGGGGTCAGCCCCAGCATTTT
>TRBV11-2|TRBJ1-1|NA|many
CASSLGALVSMNTEAFF
TGTGCCAGCAGCTTAGGGGCCTTAGTGTCCATGAACACTGAAGCTTTCTTT
>TRBV28|TRBJ2-4|TRBD2|few
CASRPGGGARNIQYF
TGTGCCAGCAGGCCGGGCGGGGGTGCGAGGAACATTCAGTACTTC
>TRBV19|TRBJ2-2|TRBD2|NA
CAGSTLAGGSGELFF
TGTGCCGGTAGTACACTAGCGGGAGGTTCCGGGGAGCTGTTTTTT
>TRBV20-1|TRBJ1-5|NA|NA
CSAQTGSNQPQHF
TGCAGTGCTCAAACAGGGAGCAATCAGCCCCAGCATTTT
>TRBV5-8|TRBJ2-7|TRBD1|few
CASSLGTGISYEQYF
TGTGCCAGCAGCTTGGGGACAGGGATTTCCTACGAGCAGTACTTC
>TRBV4-2|TRBJ1-2|NA|many
CASSQADQGYGYTF
TGTGCCAGCAGCCAGGCTGATCAGGGCTATGGCTACACCTTC
>TRBV4-3|TRBJ2-7|TRBD2|NA
CASSKSGSLYEQYF
TGCGCCAGCAGCAAGAGCGGGAGTCTCTACGAGCAGTACTTC
>TRBV6-5|TRBJ2-7|NA|NA
CASSYRYDRSYEQYF
TGTGCCAGCAGTTACCGCTATGACAGGTCTTACGAGCAGTACTTC
>TRBV15|TRBJ2-1|TRBD2|many
CATSRLEGLAFGNEQFF
TGTGCCACCAGCAGATTAGAAGGACTAGCCTTCGGCAATGAGCAGTTCTTC
>TRBV7-2|TRBJ1-4|NA|few
CASSINPGTNEKLFF
TGTGCCAGCAGCATAAATCCGGGAACTAATGAAAAACTGTTTTTT
>TRBV12-3/TRBV12-4|TRBJ2-3|NA|NA
CASSPGGGALTDTQYF
TGTGCCAGCAGTCCCGGGGGCGGGGCTTTAACAGATACGCAGTATTTT
>TRBV11-3|TRBJ2-5|NA|NA
CASSLTAKETQYF
TGTGCCAGCAGCTTAACAGCTAAAGAGACCCAGTACTTC
>TRBV7-2|TRBJ2-2|NA|NA
CASSSSRGGRLIGELFF
TGTGCCAGCAGCTCGTCTCGTGGGGGGCGCCTCATCGGGGAGCTGTTTTTT
>TRBV27|TRBJ1-2|NA|few
CASSLGFDGLDGYTF
TGTGCCAGCAGCCTGGGTTTTGACGGTTTAGACGGCTACACCTTC
>TRBV5-1|TRBJ2-7|TRBD2|NA
CASRSLAGSYEQYF
TGCGCCAGCAGGAGTCTAGCGGGGTCCTACGAGCAGTACTTC
>TRBV27|TRBJ2-2|TRBD1|many
CASSSTGWIGELFF
TGTGCCAGCAGTTCGACAGGGTGGATCGGGGAGCTGTTTTTT
>TRBV7-6|TRBJ2-1|NA|few
CASSLGKVMSPTGSYNEQFF
TGTGCCAGCAGCTTAGGGAAAGTTATGTCTCCCACCGGGTCCTACAATGAGCAGTTCTTC
>TRBV9|TRBJ2-5|NA|NA
CASSVSPSPQETQYF
TGTGCCAGCAGCGTAAGCCCTAGCCCACAAGAGACCCAGTACTTC
>TRBV6-1|TRBJ1-6|NA|NA
CASSTAGVGYSPLHF
TGTGCCAGCAGTACCGCGGGGGTTGGGTATTCACCCCTCCACTTT
>TRBV20-1|TRBJ1-1|TRBD1|few
CSGGAGGISGTEAFF
TGCAGTGGCGGAGCAGGGGGCATCTCCGGGACTGAAGCTTTCTTT
>TRBV7-2|TRBJ2-5|NA|NA
CASSPSTALETQYF
TGTGCCAGCAGCCCGTCGACAGCCCTGGAGACCCAGTACTTC